This passage covers 19 T cell receptor beta chains from one sample sequenced in a study of cytomegalovirus exposure and HLA in healthy donors (dated by TCRdb to the late 2010s). Library preparation employed the immunoSEQ multiplex PCR assay. The multiplex PCR relied on a mix of 60 forward primers for TCR Vbeta segments and 13 reverse primers for TCR Jbeta segments. The table was pulled from immuneACCESS by TCRdb, which kept in-frame rearrangements only. Such tables lose some clones; where checked, under half of the loss comes from unresolved V genes, and the rest has no known cause. Present in this sample are 180,000 or so clones, over 75% of which were seen just once. The ten largest clones take up about 6.4% of the sample. The sample was PBMCs. The receptor set was obtained from a man between 35 and 55 years old in good health and CMV-seropositive.

The chain is built from TRBV6-1 and TRBJ2-5; the match to TRBD2 covers 7 bases. With the DNA end fitting TRBJ2-7 better, the J assignment may be wrong. The CDR3 spans 15 residues. CDR1 MNHNS and CDR2 SASEGT come from the germline V gene. DNA for the CDR3: TGTGCCAGCAGAGCTCTTAGCGGGTTGGCGGGCGAGCAGTACTTC. Translation: CASRALSGLAGEQYF.

The chain carries TRBV2 and TRBJ2-4, with 7 nucleotides matching TRBD2. CDR3 length: 16 amino acids. CDR1 and CDR2 (germline): SNHLY, FYNNEI. V shed 7 bases and J 0 bases; nucleotides not matched to a gene: 9. The CDR3 nucleotides read TGTGCCAGCACCCGGCTAGCGGAAATAGCCAAAAACATTCAGTACTTC. It yields the protein CASTRLAEIAKNIQYF.

The rearrangement links TRBV6-5 to TRBJ2-7, with 8 bases matching TRBD1. CDR3 length: 15 amino acids. The germline gives CDR1 MNHEY, CDR2 SVGAGI. J gave up 2 bases and V 7 bases, and 10 bases lay outside the gene matches. Here the CDR3 reads CASTSSGGGPYEQYF. The CDR3 nucleotides read TGTGCCAGCACCTCATCAGGGGGCGGTCCCTACGAGCAGTACTTC.

A remark on this clone: A read error may produce the germline difference seen at one junction end. This chain joins TRBV28 and TRBJ2-6; a possible D gene is TRBD1 (5 bases). The CDR3 extends over 14 amino acids. Per germline, CDR1 MDHEN and CDR2 SYDVKM. CDR3: CAADGARGANGLTF. CDR3 nucleotides: TGTGCCGCTGATGGGGCTCGTGGGGCCAACGGCCTGACTTTC. The whole variable domain, filled in from reference TRBV28 and TRBJ2-6, reads DVKVTQSSRYLVKRTGEKVFLECVQDMDHENMFWYRQDPGLGLRLIYFSYDVKMKEKGDIPEGYSVSREKKERFSLILESASTNQTSMYLCAADGARGANGLTFGAGSRLTVL.

The rearrangement uses TRBV27 and TRBJ2-5, with D possibly TRBD2 on 6 matching bases. The V end was cut by 6 bases, the J end by 3 bases, with 11 bases between. The germline gives CDR1 MNHEY, CDR2 SMNVEV (reference sequence). The CDR3 loop spans 13 amino acids. The CDR3 reads CASRFGGEETQYF. The CDR3 coding sequence is TGTGCCAGCAGATTTGGAGGGGAAGAGACCCAGTACTTC.

The chain uses TRBV7-9 and TRBJ2-7, with 8 bases matching TRBD2. The CDR3 extends over 13 amino acids. CDR1 is SEHNR and CDR2 is FQNEAQ in the germline V gene (reference sequence). V lost 2 bases, J lost 11 bases, and 8 bases stayed unmatched. CDR3 sequence reads: CASSLSPAGEKYF. The CDR3 bases are TGTGCCAGCAGCTTATCCCCAGCGGGAGAGAAGTACTTC.

The rearrangement joins TRBV6-5 to TRBJ2-6; D might be TRBD1 (6 bases). There are 15 residues in the CDR3. V lost 4 bases, J lost 1 base, and 8 bases lay in between. The germline gives CDR1 MNHEY, CDR2 SVGAGI. The CDR3 loop is CASSWTVSGANVLTF. The CDR3 DNA follows: TGTGCCAGCAGTTGGACAGTTTCTGGGGCCAACGTCCTGACTTTC.

The genes are TRBV6-6 and TRBJ2-3, with TRBD1 matching over 8 bases. Germline trimming cut 10 bases from V and 3 bases from J; bases unmatched to any gene: 6. The CDR3 runs 13 residues. Germline CDR1 MNHNY, CDR2 SVGAGI (reference sequence). The CDR3 coding sequence is TGTGCCACAAACAGGGGGTTGACAGATACGCAGTATTTT. Amino acids: CATNRGLTDTQYF.

This clone showed up just once. This chain links TRBV20-1 with TRBJ2-1; D is uncertain. This CDR3 is 11 amino acids long. V lost 0 bases and J 12 bases, leaving 9 bases between the germline ends. The V gene's germline CDR1 is DFQATT and CDR2 SNEGSKA (reference sequence). The CDR3 nucleotides are TGCAGTGCTAGAGATGGCCGTGGGCAGTTCTTC. This encodes CSARDGRGQFF.

The V and J genes are TRBV2 and TRBJ2-5, with 11 bases aligning to TRBD1. Looked up from germline, CDR1 is SNHLY and CDR2 is FYNNEI. The CDR3 consists of 14 residues. V was pared by 5 bases and J by 4 bases, with 3 bases of the junction left unmatched. The CDR3 DNA sequence: TGTGCCAGCAGTCCGGGACAGGGGGGAGAGACCCAGTACTTC. This translates into CASSPGQGGETQYF.

The chain is built from TRBV2 and TRBJ2-1; 9 nucleotides line up with TRBD2. The junction had 2 bases not matched to a gene; V was cut back by 7 bases and J by 4 bases. Germline assignment: CDR1 SNHLY and CDR2 FYNNEI. CDR3 size: 13 residues. The CDR3 coding sequence is TGTGCCAGCACTAGCGGGGAGTACAATGAGCAGTTCTTC. Protein: CASTSGEYNEQFF.

This clone was observed a single time. The gene calls are TRBV7-3 and TRBJ2-1; a possible D gene is TRBD2 (6 bases). From germline, CDR1 is SGHTA and CDR2 FQGTGA. Trimming pared 4 bases from V and 1 base from J, leaving 14 bases between. This CDR3 contains 16 residues. The CDR3 sequence is CASSSAAGTSYNEQFF. The CDR3 DNA reads TGTGCCAGCAGCTCCGCGGCAGGGACTTCCTACAATGAGCAGTTCTTC.

The chain uses TRBV5-1 and TRBJ1-1; D is unclear. The CDR3 has 11 amino acids. V lost 5 bases and J 7 bases, leaving 9 bases between the germline ends. The V gene's germline CDR1 is SGHRS and CDR2 YFSETQ. In DNA, the CDR3 is TGCGCCAGCAGGGCGGAGAGTGAAGCTTTCTTT. Its protein product is CASRAESEAFF.

This clone has a single count. Here the CDR3 reads CASSLSGSYNEQFF. The CDR3 coding sequence is TGTGCCAGCAGTTTAAGCGGGTCCTACAATGAGCAGTTCTTC. The chain has TRBV27 and TRBJ2-1; tentatively, D is TRBD2 (6 bases). The CDR3 spans 14 residues. Trimming pared 2 bases from V and 1 base from J, leaving 6 bases between. The germline V gene has CDR1 MNHEY and CDR2 SMNVEV (reference sequence).

This sequence joins TRBV14 and TRBJ2-7, with TRBD2 matching 8 bases. This CDR3 contains 13 residues. The ends lost 6 bases at V and 2 bases at J; junction bases unmatched: 3. CDR1 and CDR2 from the germline V gene are SGHDN and FVKESK. CDR3 in DNA: TGTGCCAGCAGTACGGGACTAGCCTACGAGCAGTACTTC. Encoded protein: CASSTGLAYEQYF.

This chain connects TRBV18 to TRBJ2-5; D remains ambiguous. V dropped 3 bases and J dropped 0 bases, with 8 bases sitting between them. Germline-derived CDR1 and CDR2 are KGHSH and LQKENI. The CDR3 totals 14 residues. This CDR3 is CASSPWQDQETQYF. In DNA form, the CDR3 reads TGTGCCAGCTCACCGTGGCAGGACCAAGAGACCCAGTACTTC.

The V and J genes are TRBV6-1 and TRBJ2-1; D is perhaps TRBD2 (5 bases). V lost 4 bases and J 3 bases, leaving 22 bases between the germline ends. This CDR3 comprises 18 residues. CDR1 MNHNS and CDR2 SASEGT come from the germline V gene. CDR3 amino acids: CASSVHSAAANGYNEQFF. The CDR3 DNA follows: TGTGCCAGCAGTGTACATTCAGCAGCGGCAAATGGCTACAATGAGCAGTTCTTC.

In the case of this clone: Other nucleotide sequences from this sample produce the same CDR3. The V call is TRBV5-1, the J call TRBJ2-3, with 7 bases identical to TRBD1. Germline V gene sequence: CDR1 SGHRS, CDR2 YFSETQ. Germline trimming cut 0 bases from V and 2 bases from J; bases unmatched to any gene: 3. The CDR3 is 15 amino acids. The CDR3 DNA reads TGCGCCAGCAGCTTGGGAGGACAGGTCACAGATACGCAGTATTTT. It is translated as CASSLGGQVTDTQYF.

The chain employs TRBV10-3 and TRBJ1-1; D is ambiguous. Germline V lookup: CDR1 ENHRY, CDR2 SYGVKD. Trimming shortened V by 4 bases and J by 3 bases, and 12 bases separated the two germline ends. This CDR3 has 14 residues. DNA of the CDR3: TGTGCCATCAGTGTGAGGAAAGTGGACACTGAAGCTTTCTTT. It translates to CAISVRKVDTEAFF.